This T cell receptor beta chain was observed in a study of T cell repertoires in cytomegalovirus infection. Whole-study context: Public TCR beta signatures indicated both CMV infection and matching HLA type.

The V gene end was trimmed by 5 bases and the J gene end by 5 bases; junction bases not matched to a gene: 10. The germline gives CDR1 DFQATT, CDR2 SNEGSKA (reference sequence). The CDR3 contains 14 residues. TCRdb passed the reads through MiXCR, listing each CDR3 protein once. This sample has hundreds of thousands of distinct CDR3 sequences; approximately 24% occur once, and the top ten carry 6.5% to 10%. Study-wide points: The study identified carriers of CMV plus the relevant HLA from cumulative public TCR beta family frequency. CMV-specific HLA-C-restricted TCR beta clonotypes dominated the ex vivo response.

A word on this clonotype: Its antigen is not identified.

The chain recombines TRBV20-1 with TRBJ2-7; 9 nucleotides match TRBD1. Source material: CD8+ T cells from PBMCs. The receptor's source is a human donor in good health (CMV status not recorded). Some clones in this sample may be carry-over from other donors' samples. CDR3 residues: CSAPGGQGKDEQYF. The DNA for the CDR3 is TGCAGTGCTCCTGGTGGACAGGGGAAGGACGAGCAGTACTTC.